The 9 T cell receptor beta chains reported below all come from one sample, sequenced in a study of T cells in Graves' hyperthyroidism and ophthalmopathy (dated by TCRdb to between 2018 and 2021). The method behind the library was multiplex PCR. Data came from an Illumina HiSeq 2000. Amplification of TCR beta CDR3 regions was carried out from RNA transcripts. The first round of RT-PCR for the TCR CDR3 was performed with the HTBI primer set and the Qiagen OneStep RT-PCR kit. The public reads were reprocessed in TCRdb via fastp at Q25 and MiXCR, keeping in-frame beta chains. Entries that share a CDR3 protein sequence are merged under the most common genes and DNA. The sample has over 700,000 distinct CDR3 sequences on record, 30% to 40% of them singletons. Jointly, the top ten make up more than 25% of the sample. The sample was blood. The receptors were sampled from a woman in her forties with Graves' hyperthyroidism.

The table lists this clonotype with many counts. The chain has TRBV10-2 and TRBJ1-5; TRBD1 might be the D (5 bases). V shed 5 bases and J shed 1 base, with 15 bases lying between them. The CDR3 has 16 amino acids. Germline CDR1 and CDR2: WSHSY and SAAADI. CDR3 residues: CASSLAVGDSNQPQHF. The CDR3 region has the DNA TGCGCCAGCAGTCTCGCGGTGGGGGACAGCAATCAGCCCCAGCATTTT.

The V and J genes are TRBV7-9 and TRBJ2-7; either TRBD1 or TRBD2 may fit D (5 bases each). The CDR3 runs 13 residues. Germline V lookup: CDR1 SEHNR, CDR2 FQNEAQ (reference sequence). V lost 5 bases and J 4 bases, leaving 12 bases between the germline ends. CDR3 nucleotides: TGTGCCAGCAGCCACCGGGACGTTTACGAGCAGTACTTC. Protein product: CASSHRDVYEQYF.

This clonotype was detected once. The chain links TRBV6-6 to TRBJ2-7, with 9 bases that match TRBD1. Germline V gene lookup returns CDR1 MNHNY and CDR2 SVGAGI (reference sequence). V lost 0 bases, J lost 4 bases, and 10 bases stayed unmatched. The CDR3 spans 17 residues. CDR3 protein: CASSYSTGLTGGYEQYF. In nucleotides, the CDR3 is TGTGCCAGCAGTTACTCGACGGGATTGACAGGGGGATACGAGCAGTACTTC.

This clonotype was observed many times. The J gene is TRBJ1-1, the V gene TRBV5-6; no clear D gene. This CDR3 is built from 11 residues. V dropped 5 bases and J dropped 7 bases, with 9 bases sitting between them. CDR1 and CDR2 (germline): SGHDT, YYEEEE. The CDR3 loop reads CASSMTDEAFF. Written as DNA, the CDR3 is TGTGCCAGCAGTATGACGGATGAAGCTTTCTTT. Together with reference TRBV5-6 and TRBJ1-1, the CDR3 gives the full variable domain: DAGVTQSPTHLIKTRGQQVTLRCSPKSGHDTVSWYQQALGQGPQFIFQYYEEEERQRGNFPDRFSGHQFPNYSSELNVNALLLGDSALYLCASSMTDEAFFGQGTRLTVV.

Ten or more counts support this clonotype. The chain recombines TRBV20-1 with TRBJ2-5, with a tentative D call TRBD2 (5 bases). Germline V CDR1 and CDR2: DFQATT, SNEGSKA (reference sequence). Trimming left V 6 bases short and J 5 bases short, with 13 bases between. The CDR3 contains 12 residues. The CDR3 DNA reads as TGCAGTGCAGACCGGTCGGGGGAGACCCAGTACTTC. Its translation is CSADRSGETQYF.

This clonotype was counted a few times. The V gene is TRBV12-3 or TRBV12-4, the J gene TRBJ1-3, with a weak D call TRBD1 (6 bases). The CDR3 has 13 residues. Trimming removed 6 bases from V and 5 bases from J, with 11 bases in between. CDR3 sequence (DNA): TGTGCCAGCAGGGGGGCCAATCGAAACACCATATATTTT. It specifies CASRGANRNTIYF.

This clonotype occurred many times. The V call is TRBV4-3, the J call TRBJ1-3; D gene ambiguous. This CDR3 contains 16 residues. Germline V CDR1 and CDR2: LGHNA, YSLEER. Trimming shortened V by 2 bases and J by 0 bases, and 11 bases separated the two germline ends. CDR3 sequence: CASSQTGSDSGNTIYF. In DNA, the CDR3 is TGCGCCAGCAGCCAAACCGGCAGCGACTCTGGAAACACCATATATTTT.

This clonotype was seen a few times. This chain links TRBV6-5 with TRBJ2-2, with D perhaps TRBD2 (5 bases). CDR3 length: 14 amino acids. V dropped 4 bases and J dropped 6 bases, with 12 bases sitting between them. Germline-derived CDR1 and CDR2 are MNHEY and SVGAGI. The CDR3 DNA follows: TGTGCCAGCAGTTTCTCTAGCCAGGCCGGGGAGCTGTTTTTT. This translates into CASSFSSQAGELFF.

CDR3 bases: TGTGCCAGCAGTTCCCGACTACAATCTGGGGCCAACGTCCTGACTTTC. It translates to CASSSRLQSGANVLTF. The gene calls are TRBV26 and TRBJ2-6; the D call in the table, TRBD2, was not verified against the DNA. TRBV26 is flagged as a pseudogene. CDR3 length: 16 amino acids.